This TCR beta chain was retrieved from a study of molecular identifiers for immune sequencing clone quantification. Notes on the study in general: Highly expanded clone sizes could be underestimated by identical TCR molecules sharing a barcode. More than 97% of effector molecules, versus under 1% of naive-cell molecules, belonged to clones above 20 RNA copies.

This clonotype was seen only a few times. Its antigen is undetermined. Sorting defined naive CD8 T cells as CD8+CD4-CCR7+CD45RA+. TCRdb re-called the PCR reads with MiXCR, one entry per CDR3 protein. Of about 630,000 distinct CDR3 sequences in the sample, about 25% were seen once. The V gene's germline CDR1 is SGDLS and CDR2 YYNGEE. The CDR3 runs 13 residues. Trimming pared 3 bases from V and 6 bases from J, leaving 10 bases between. The sequence derives from a human donor in good health. Some libraries in this study had Jurkat cell RNA spiked in. Sequences were obtained from naive CD8+ T cells from blood, with Jurkat cell RNA spiked in. Noted subset: FACS-sorted CD8+CD4-CCR7+CD45RA+ naive T cells. The chain has TRBV9 and TRBJ2-1, with a weak D call TRBD2 (6 bases). The CDR3 protein is CASSAMEGNEQFF. Written as DNA, the CDR3 is TGTGCCAGCAGCGCAATGGAGGGCAATGAGCAGTTCTTC.